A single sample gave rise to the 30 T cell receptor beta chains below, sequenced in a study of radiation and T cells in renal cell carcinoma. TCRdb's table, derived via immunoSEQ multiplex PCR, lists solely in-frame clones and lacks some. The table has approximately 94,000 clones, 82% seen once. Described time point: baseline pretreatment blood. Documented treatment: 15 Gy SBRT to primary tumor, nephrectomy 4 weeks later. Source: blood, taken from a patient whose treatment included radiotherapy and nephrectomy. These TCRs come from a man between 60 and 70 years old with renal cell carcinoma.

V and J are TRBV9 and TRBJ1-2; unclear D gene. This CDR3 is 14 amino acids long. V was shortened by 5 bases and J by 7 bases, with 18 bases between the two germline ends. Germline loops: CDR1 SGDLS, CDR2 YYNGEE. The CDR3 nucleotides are TGTGCCAGCAGGGAACGCCTGGAGTTTGGTGGCTACACCTTC. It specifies CASRERLEFGGYTF. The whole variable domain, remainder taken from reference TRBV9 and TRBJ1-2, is DSGVTQTPKHLITATGQRVTLRCSPRSGDLSVYWYQQSLDQGLQFLIQYYNGEERAKGNILERFSAQQFPDLHSELNLSSLELGDSALYFCASRERLEFGGYTFGSGTRLTVV.

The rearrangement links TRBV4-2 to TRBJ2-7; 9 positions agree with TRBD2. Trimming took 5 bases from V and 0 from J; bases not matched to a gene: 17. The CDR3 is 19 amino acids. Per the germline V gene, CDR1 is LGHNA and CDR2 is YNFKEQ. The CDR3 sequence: CASSATPFRLAARSYEQYF. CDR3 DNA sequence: TGTGCCAGCAGCGCGACCCCCTTCAGACTAGCGGCCCGCTCCTACGAGCAGTACTTC.

For the CDR3, the DNA is TGCGCCAGCAGCCGGGCGACAGGAACCTACGAGCAGTACTTC. Translated: CASSRATGTYEQYF. The J gene is TRBJ2-7, the V gene TRBV4-1; TRBD1 might be the D (6 bases). CDR1 and CDR2 (germline): MGHRA, YSYEKL. V shed 4 bases and J shed 2 bases, with 12 bases lying between them. This CDR3 region has 14 residues.

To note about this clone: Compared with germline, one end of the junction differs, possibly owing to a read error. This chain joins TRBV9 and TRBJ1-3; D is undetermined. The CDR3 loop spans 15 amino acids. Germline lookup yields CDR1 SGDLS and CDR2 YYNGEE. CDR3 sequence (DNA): TGTGCCAGCAGCGCCTCGAACTTGGCAGGAACCACCATATATTTT. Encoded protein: CASSASNLAGTTIYF.

The CDR3: CASSTAGTALETQYF. The CDR3 region has the DNA TGCGCCAGCAGCACCGCCGGGACGGCCCTAGAGACCCAGTACTTC. The chain is built from TRBV5-1 and TRBJ2-5; TRBD1 or TRBD2 may be the D gene (5 bases each). The CDR3 has 15 residues. Germline CDR1 and CDR2: SGHRS and YFSETQ. Trimming shortened V by 4 bases and J by 4 bases, and 17 bases separated the two germline ends.

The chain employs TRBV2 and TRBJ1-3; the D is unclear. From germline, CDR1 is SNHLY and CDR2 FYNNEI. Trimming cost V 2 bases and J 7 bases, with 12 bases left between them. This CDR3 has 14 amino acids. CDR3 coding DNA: TGTGCCAGCAGTGAAATAGGGTTTAGGAACACCATATATTTT. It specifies CASSEIGFRNTIYF.

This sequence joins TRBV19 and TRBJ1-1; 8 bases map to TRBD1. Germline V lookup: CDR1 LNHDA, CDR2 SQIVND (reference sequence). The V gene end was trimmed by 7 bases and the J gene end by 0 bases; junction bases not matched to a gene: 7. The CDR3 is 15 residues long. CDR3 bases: TGTGCCAGTATGGACAGGGCATTCCTGAACACTGAAGCTTTCTTT. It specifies CASMDRAFLNTEAFF. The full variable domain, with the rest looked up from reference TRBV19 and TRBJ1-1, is DGGITQSPKYLFRKEGQNVTLSCEQNLNHDAMYWYRQDPGQGLRLIYYSQIVNDFQKGDIAEGYSVSREKKESFPLTVTSAQKNPTAFYLCASMDRAFLNTEAFFGQGTRLTVV.

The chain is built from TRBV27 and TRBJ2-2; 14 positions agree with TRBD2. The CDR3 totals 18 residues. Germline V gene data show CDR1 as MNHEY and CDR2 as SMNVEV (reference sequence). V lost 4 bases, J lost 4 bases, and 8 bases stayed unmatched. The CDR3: CASSSGTSGSLITGELFF. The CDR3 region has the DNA TGTGCCAGCAGTTCCGGGACTAGCGGGAGTTTGATCACCGGGGAGCTGTTTTTT.

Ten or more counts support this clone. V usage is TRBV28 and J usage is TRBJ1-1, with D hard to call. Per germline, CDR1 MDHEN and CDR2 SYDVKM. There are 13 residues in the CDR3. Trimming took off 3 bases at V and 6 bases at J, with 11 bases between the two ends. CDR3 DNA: TGTGCCAGCAGTTTGTTCGAACCTGCTGAAGCTTTCTTT. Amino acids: CASSLFEPAEAFF.

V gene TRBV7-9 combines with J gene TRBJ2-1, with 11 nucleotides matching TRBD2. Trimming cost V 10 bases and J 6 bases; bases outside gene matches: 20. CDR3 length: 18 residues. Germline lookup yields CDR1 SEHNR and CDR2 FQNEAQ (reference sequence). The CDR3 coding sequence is TGTGCCACCACAAACGGGACTAGCGGTCCCTGGGGGGTCAATGAGCAGTTCTTC. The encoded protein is CATTNGTSGPWGVNEQFF. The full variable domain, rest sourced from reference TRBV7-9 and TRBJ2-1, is DTGVSQNPRHKITKRGQNVTFRCDPISEHNRLYWYRQTLGQGPEFLTYFQNEAQLEKSRLLSDRFSAERPKGSFSTLEIQRTEQGDSAMYLCATTNGTSGPWGVNEQFFGPGTRLTVL.

The CDR3 DNA sequence: TGTGCCAGTAATTTACCCGGAGGGGGATCTAGCAATCAGCCCCAGCATTTT. Protein: CASNLPGGGSSNQPQHF. This chain connects TRBV19 to TRBJ1-5; D is perhaps TRBD1 (6 bases). V lost 7 bases to trimming and J lost 0 bases, with 19 bases between them. Germline values: CDR1 LNHDA, CDR2 SQIVND (reference sequence). The CDR3 is 17 residues long.

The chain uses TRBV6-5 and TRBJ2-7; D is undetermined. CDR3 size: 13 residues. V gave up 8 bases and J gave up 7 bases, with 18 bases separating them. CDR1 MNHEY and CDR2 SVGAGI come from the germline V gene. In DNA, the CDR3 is TGTGCCAGCCGCTCCCGGACCTCAAGGGAGCAGTACTTC. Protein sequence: CASRSRTSREQYF.

The DNA for the CDR3 is TGTGCCACCTGCGATTCTAGCAATCAGCCCCAGCATTTT. It encodes CATCDSSNQPQHF. The chain is built from TRBV6-6 and TRBJ1-5; D unresolved. The germline V gene encodes CDR1 MNHNY and CDR2 SVGAGI (reference sequence). Between the trimmed V and J ends, which lost 10 bases and 0 bases, there was a span of 10 bases. The CDR3 loop spans 13 amino acids.

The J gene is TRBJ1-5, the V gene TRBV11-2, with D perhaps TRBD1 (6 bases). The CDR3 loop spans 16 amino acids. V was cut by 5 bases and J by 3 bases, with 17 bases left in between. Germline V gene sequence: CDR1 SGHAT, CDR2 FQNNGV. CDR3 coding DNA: TGTGCCAGCAGCGCGACAGGCTCTCGGAACAATCAGCCCCAGCATTTT. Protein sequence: CASSATGSRNNQPQHF.

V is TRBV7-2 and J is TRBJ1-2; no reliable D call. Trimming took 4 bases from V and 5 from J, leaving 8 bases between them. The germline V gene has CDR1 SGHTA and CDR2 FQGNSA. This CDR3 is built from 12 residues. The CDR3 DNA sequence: TGTGCCAGCAGCTCCGTCGGGTATGGCTACACCTTC. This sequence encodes CASSSVGYGYTF.

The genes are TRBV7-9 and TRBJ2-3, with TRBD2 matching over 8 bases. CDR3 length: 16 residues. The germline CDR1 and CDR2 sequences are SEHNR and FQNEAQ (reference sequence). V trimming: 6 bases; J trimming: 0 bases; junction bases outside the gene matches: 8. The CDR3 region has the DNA TGTGCCAGCAGGCCCCGGGAGGGCCTCAGCACAGATACGCAGTATTTT. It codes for CASRPREGLSTDTQYF.

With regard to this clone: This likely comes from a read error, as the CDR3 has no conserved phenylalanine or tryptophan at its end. The CDR3 loop reads CSATVNYGYTL. The CDR3 DNA reads TGCAGTGCCACAGTTAACTATGGCTACACCCTC. The chain joins TRBV20-1 to TRBJ1-2; D ambiguous. This CDR3 region has 11 residues. V lost 6 bases and J lost 1, with 6 bases in between. Germline V gives CDR1 DFQATT, CDR2 SNEGSKA (reference sequence).

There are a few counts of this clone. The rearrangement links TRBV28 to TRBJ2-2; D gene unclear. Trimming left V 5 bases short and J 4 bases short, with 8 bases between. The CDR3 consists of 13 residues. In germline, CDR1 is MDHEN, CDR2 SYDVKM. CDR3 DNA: TGTGCCAGCAGTCCCCCAGGCACCGGGGAGCTGTTTTTT. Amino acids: CASSPPGTGELFF.

The CDR3 DNA follows: TGTGCCAGCAGCTATACGACAGGGTCCTACGAGCAGTACTTC. Protein product: CASSYTTGSYEQYF. V and J are TRBV11-3 and TRBJ2-7; 7 bases fit TRBD1. The V gene's germline CDR1 is SGHNT and CDR2 YENEEA. V lost 4 bases to trimming and J lost 1 base; unmatched junction nucleotides: 4. This CDR3 is 14 amino acids long.

The CDR3 nucleotides are TGTGCCAGCAGCTTAAGCACTAGCGGGAGGCGGAGGGGCAATGAGCAGTTCTTC. Protein: CASSLSTSGRRRGNEQFF. The rearrangement uses TRBV7-2 and TRBJ2-1; 12 bases line up with TRBD2. This CDR3 spans 18 amino acids. Germline V gives CDR1 SGHTA, CDR2 FQGNSA. The junction had 11 bases not matched to a gene; V was cut back by 2 bases and J by 6 bases. Full variable domain (remainder filled in from reference TRBV7-2 and TRBJ2-1): GAGVSQSPSNKVTEKGKDVELRCDPISGHTALYWYRQSLGQGLEFLIYFQGNSAPDKSGLPSDRFSAERTGGSVSTLTIQRTQQEDSAVYLCASSLSTSGRRRGNEQFFGPGTRLTVL.

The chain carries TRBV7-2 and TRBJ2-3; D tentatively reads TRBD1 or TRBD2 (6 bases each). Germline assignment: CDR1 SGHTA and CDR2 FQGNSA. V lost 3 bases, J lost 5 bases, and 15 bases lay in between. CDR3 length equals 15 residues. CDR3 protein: CASSLEGGRRDTQYF. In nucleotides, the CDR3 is TGTGCCAGCAGCTTGGAGGGGGGTAGAAGAGATACGCAGTATTTT.

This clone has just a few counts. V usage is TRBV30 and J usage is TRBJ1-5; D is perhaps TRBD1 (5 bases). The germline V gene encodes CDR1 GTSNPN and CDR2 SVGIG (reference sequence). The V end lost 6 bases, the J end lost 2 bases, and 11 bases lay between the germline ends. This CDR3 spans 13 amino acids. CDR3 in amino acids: CACAGKGNQPQHF. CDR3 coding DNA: TGTGCCTGTGCAGGGAAGGGCAATCAGCCCCAGCATTTT.

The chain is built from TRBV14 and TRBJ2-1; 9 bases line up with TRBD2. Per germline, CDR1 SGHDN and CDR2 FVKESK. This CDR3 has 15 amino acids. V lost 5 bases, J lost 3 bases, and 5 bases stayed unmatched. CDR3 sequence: CASSEGLASYNEQFF. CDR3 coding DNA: TGTGCCAGCAGCGAGGGACTAGCCAGCTACAATGAGCAGTTCTTC.

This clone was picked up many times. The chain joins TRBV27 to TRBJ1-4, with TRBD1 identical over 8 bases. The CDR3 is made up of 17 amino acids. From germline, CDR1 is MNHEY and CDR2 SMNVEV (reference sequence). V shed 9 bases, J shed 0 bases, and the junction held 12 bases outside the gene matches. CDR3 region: CASRPWTGPATNEKLFF. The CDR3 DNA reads TGTGCCAGTCGACCCTGGACAGGGCCGGCAACTAATGAAAAACTGTTTTTT.

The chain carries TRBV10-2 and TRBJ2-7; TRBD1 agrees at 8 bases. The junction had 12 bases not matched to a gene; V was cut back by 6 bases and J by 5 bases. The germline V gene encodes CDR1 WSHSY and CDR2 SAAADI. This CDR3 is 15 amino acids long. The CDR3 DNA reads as TGCGCCAGCAGAGACACAGGGGGAGATGACGACGAGCAGTACTTC. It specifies CASRDTGGDDDEQYF.

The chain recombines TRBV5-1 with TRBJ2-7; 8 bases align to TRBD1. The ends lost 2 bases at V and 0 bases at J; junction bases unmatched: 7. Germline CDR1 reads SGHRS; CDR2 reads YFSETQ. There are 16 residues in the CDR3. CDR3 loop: CASSLGDRLSSYEQYF. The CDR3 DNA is TGCGCCAGCAGCTTAGGGGACAGGCTAAGCTCCTACGAGCAGTACTTC.

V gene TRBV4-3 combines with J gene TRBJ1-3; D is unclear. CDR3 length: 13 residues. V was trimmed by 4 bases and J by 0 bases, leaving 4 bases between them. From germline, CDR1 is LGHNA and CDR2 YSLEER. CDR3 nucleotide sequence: TGCGCCAGCAGCCCGAACTCTGGAAACACCATATATTTT. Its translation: CASSPNSGNTIYF.

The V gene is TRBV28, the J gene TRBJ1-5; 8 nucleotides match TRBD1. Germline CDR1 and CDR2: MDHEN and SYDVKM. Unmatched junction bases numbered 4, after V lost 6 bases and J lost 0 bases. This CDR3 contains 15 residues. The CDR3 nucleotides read TGTGCCAGCAGGAAACAGGGGGGTAGCAATCAGCCCCAGCATTTT. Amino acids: CASRKQGGSNQPQHF.

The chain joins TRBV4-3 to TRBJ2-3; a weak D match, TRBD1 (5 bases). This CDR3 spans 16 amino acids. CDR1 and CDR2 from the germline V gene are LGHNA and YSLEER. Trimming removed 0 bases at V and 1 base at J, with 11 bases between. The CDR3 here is CASSQDVGQGTDTQYF. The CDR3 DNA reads TGCGCCAGCAGCCAAGATGTGGGGCAGGGCACAGATACGCAGTATTTT.

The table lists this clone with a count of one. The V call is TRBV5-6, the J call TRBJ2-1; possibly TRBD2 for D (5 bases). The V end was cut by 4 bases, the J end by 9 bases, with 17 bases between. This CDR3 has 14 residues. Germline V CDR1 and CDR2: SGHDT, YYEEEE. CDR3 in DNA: TGTGCCAGCAGCCTCAAACGGACTGCAAGTGAGCAGTTCTTC. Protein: CASSLKRTASEQFF.